The rows below give T cell receptor beta chains drawn from one sample of a study of memory CD4+ T cells and cytomegalovirus serostatus. The protocol was immunoSEQ multiplex PCR, while the TCRdb copy is restricted to in-frame clones and leaves out a portion. The sample shows around 50,000 clones, about 81% of them seen only once. The sequencing sample was made of memory CD4+ T cells from blood. The receptors stem from an adult in good health and CMV-seronegative. The CDR3 runs from the conserved cysteine through the conserved F or W. The order of the fields is D gene, clone size, J gene, V gene, CDR3 protein, CDR3 DNA. The D gene is left open where the match is weak. Part of the rows lack a size; the others show once, few, many or a class for expanded clones.

d_call: -
clone_size: -
j_call: TRBJ1-2
v_call: TRBV11-3
cdr3_aa: CASSLSTNYGYTF
cdr3_nt: TGTGCCAGCAGCTTATCAACTAACTATGGCTACACCTTC

d_call: TRBD2
clone_size: once
j_call: TRBJ2-3
v_call: TRBV6-9
cdr3_aa: CASSYYLSPPTSGSTDTQYF
cdr3_nt: TGTGCCAGCAGTTATTACCTTAGCCCTCCGACTAGCGGGAGCACAGATACGCAGTATTTT

d_call: -
clone_size: -
j_call: TRBJ2-3
v_call: TRBV18
cdr3_aa: CASSPGGTGRTDTQYF
cdr3_nt: TGTGCCAGCTCACCAGGCGGGACTGGCCGCACAGATACGCAGTATTTT

d_call: TRBD2
clone_size: -
j_call: TRBJ2-1
v_call: TRBV4-2
cdr3_aa: CASSQTAGSYNEQFF
cdr3_nt: TGTGCCAGCAGTCAGACAGCGGGATCCTACAATGAGCAGTTCTTC

d_call: TRBD2
clone_size: once
j_call: TRBJ2-7
v_call: TRBV9
cdr3_aa: CASSRGTSGMSFSYEQYF
cdr3_nt: TGTGCCAGCAGCCGAGGGACTAGCGGGATGAGTTTCTCCTACGAGCAGTACTTC

d_call: TRBD1
clone_size: few
j_call: TRBJ2-7
v_call: TRBV5-1
cdr3_aa: CASSSNTGTAYAYEQYF
cdr3_nt: TGCGCCAGCAGCTCGAATACCGGGACAGCCTACGCCTACGAGCAGTACTTC

d_call: TRBD1
clone_size: -
j_call: TRBJ1-2
v_call: TRBV6-6
cdr3_aa: CASSYDRAGGYTF
cdr3_nt: TGTGCCAGCAGTTACGACAGGGCGGGGGGCTACACCTTC

d_call: TRBD2
clone_size: -
j_call: TRBJ2-1
v_call: TRBV5-5
cdr3_aa: CASSSGLAGPGEQFF
cdr3_nt: TGTGCCAGCAGCTCTGGACTAGCGGGACCGGGTGAGCAGTTCTTC

d_call: -
clone_size: -
j_call: TRBJ2-3
v_call: TRBV9
cdr3_aa: CASSASGVSDTQYF
cdr3_nt: TGTGCCAGCAGCGCCTCGGGAGTTTCAGATACGCAGTATTTT

d_call: TRBD1
clone_size: -
j_call: TRBJ1-4
v_call: TRBV6-1
cdr3_aa: CASSEADPLSGGFEKLFF
cdr3_nt: TGTGCCAGCAGTGAAGCTGACCCACTTTCAGGGGGCTTTGAAAAACTGTTTTTT

d_call: -
clone_size: -
j_call: TRBJ2-3
v_call: TRBV2
cdr3_aa: CASSVGPDTQYF
cdr3_nt: TGTGCCAGCAGTGTAGGGCCAGATACGCAGTATTTT

d_call: -
clone_size: -
j_call: TRBJ1-4
v_call: TRBV4-1
cdr3_aa: CASSQDVAGGGEKLFF
cdr3_nt: TGCGCCAGCAGCCAAGACGTCGCGGGAGGTGGGGAAAAACTGTTTTTT

d_call: -
clone_size: -
j_call: TRBJ1-3
v_call: TRBV13
cdr3_aa: CASSLSPGNTIYF
cdr3_nt: TGTGCCAGCAGCCTAAGCCCTGGAAACACCATATATTTT

d_call: -
clone_size: -
j_call: TRBJ2-1
v_call: TRBV27
cdr3_aa: CASSRLVRFYNEQFF
cdr3_nt: TGTGCCAGCAGCCGTCTAGTGCGGTTCTACAATGAGCAGTTCTTC